The next 20 T cell receptor beta chains were all read from a single sample in a study of blood T cell repertoires in COVID-19. Sequenced by immunoSEQ multiplex PCR; TCRdb stores in-frame clones only, minus some. The table includes about 150,000 clones, roughly 90% detected once. Sequenced material: PBMCs or T cells enriched from blood (not recorded which). All receptors derive from a man over 45 who had recovered from COVID-19.

The CDR3 DNA follows: TGCGCCAGCAGCTCCTCGGGGGACTATGGCTACACCTTC. Translated: CASSSSGDYGYTF. This chain joins TRBV5-1 and TRBJ1-2; D is possibly TRBD1 (5 bases). V was clipped by 3 bases and J by 3 bases, with 9 bases between them. The length of the CDR3 is 13 residues. Germline V gene lookup returns CDR1 SGHRS and CDR2 YFSETQ.

This chain joins TRBV19 and TRBJ1-1; D not resolved. The germline V and J ends were trimmed by 8 bases and 6 bases, with 25 bases remaining between them. This CDR3 region has 16 residues. Germline-derived CDR1 and CDR2 are LNHDA and SQIVND (reference sequence). CDR3 loop: CASAFRSGYPFPEAFF. The CDR3 DNA reads TGTGCCAGTGCCTTTCGTAGTGGTTATCCTTTCCCTGAAGCTTTCTTT.

The chain carries TRBV7-2 and TRBJ2-4; TRBD1 might be the D (5 bases). Between the trimmed V and J ends, which lost 5 bases and 7 bases, there was a span of 18 bases. This CDR3 spans 15 amino acids. The germline gives CDR1 SGHTA, CDR2 FQGNSA. This CDR3 reads CASSHLVGAANIQYF. DNA for the CDR3: TGTGCCAGCAGCCACCTCGTAGGGGCGGCGAACATTCAGTACTTC.

The V and J genes are TRBV4-1 and TRBJ2-7, with 8 nucleotides matching TRBD2. Germline CDR1 is MGHRA and CDR2 is YSYEKL. Trimming removed 1 base from V and 5 bases from J; junction bases left unmatched: 7. This CDR3 is 15 amino acids long. DNA for the CDR3: TGCGCCAGCAGCCAAGGGGGGACCGGGGGGGACGAGCAGTACTTC. As protein: CASSQGGTGGDEQYF.

This clone was picked up one time. This rearrangement joins TRBV18 to TRBJ1-4; D gene ambiguous. V was clipped by 4 bases and J by 0 bases, with 15 bases between them. Germline V gene sequence: CDR1 KGHSH, CDR2 LQKENI. The CDR3 sequence is 17 residues long. Here the CDR3 DNA reads TGTGCCAGCTCACTCAGCCTCGACGGAGCAACTAATGAAAAACTGTTTTTT. Its protein product is CASSLSLDGATNEKLFF. The variable domain in full, with the rest retrieved from reference TRBV18 and TRBJ1-4, is NAGVMQNPRHLVRRRGQEARLRCSPMKGHSHVYWYRQLPEEGLKFMVYLQKENIIDESGMPKERFSAEFPKEGPSILRIQQVVRGDSAAYFCASSLSLDGATNEKLFFGSGTQLSVL.

The rearrangement links TRBV5-5 to TRBJ1-2; 8 positions agree with TRBD1. J was trimmed by 0 bases and V by 2 bases; bases with no gene match: 9. Per the germline V gene, CDR1 is SGHKS and CDR2 is YYEKEE (reference sequence). The CDR3 runs 17 residues. The CDR3 loop is CASSFGTGGEANYGYTF. The CDR3 nucleotides read TGTGCCAGCAGCTTTGGTACAGGGGGGGAGGCTAACTATGGCTACACCTTC.

J is TRBJ2-2 and V is TRBV6-6, with TRBD1 matching 11 bases. V trimming: 6 bases; J trimming: 8 bases; junction bases outside the gene matches: 8. This CDR3 is built from 15 residues. From germline, CDR1 is MNHNY and CDR2 SVGAGI (reference sequence). This CDR3 is CASSNSGTGGGELFF. CDR3 in DNA: TGTGCCAGCAGCAACTCCGGGACAGGGGGTGGGGAGCTGTTTTTT.

This sequence joins TRBV4-3 and TRBJ2-3; the match to TRBD2 covers 13 bases. V lost 1 base and J lost 5; bases outside the gene matches: 6. This CDR3 contains 17 residues. Germline CDR1 is LGHNA and CDR2 is YSLEER. CDR3 DNA: TGCGCCAGCAGCCAAGGGGAAACTAGCGGGGGGGAAGATACGCAGTATTTT. Protein product: CASSQGETSGGEDTQYF.

V usage is TRBV19 and J usage is TRBJ2-5; 8 nucleotides match TRBD2. The germline V gene encodes CDR1 LNHDA and CDR2 SQIVND (reference sequence). The J segment lost 3 bases and the V segment lost 10 bases, leaving 4 bases of the junction unmatched. This CDR3 has 12 amino acids. The CDR3 sequence is CATRGGKETQYF. In DNA, the CDR3 is TGTGCCACCCGGGGGGGGAAAGAGACCCAGTACTTC.

The rearrangement links TRBV5-5 to TRBJ1-1; D is unclear. The CDR3 has 13 amino acids. V lost 2 bases and J 2 bases, leaving 7 bases between the germline ends. The germline gives CDR1 SGHKS, CDR2 YYEKEE (reference sequence). For the CDR3, the DNA is TGTGCCAGCAGCTTTAACAGAAACACTGAAGCTTTCTTT. Translation gives CASSFNRNTEAFF.

CDR3 protein: CASRTPGVSEQYF. CDR3 coding DNA: TGTGCCAGCAGAACGCCCGGGGTTAGCGAGCAGTACTTC. This chain connects TRBV5-8 to TRBJ2-7; a weak D match, TRBD2 (5 bases). The CDR3 covers 13 residues. Germline V gene lookup returns CDR1 SGHTS and CDR2 YDEGEE. V lost 5 bases and J lost 6, with 15 bases in between. Combining the CDR3 with reference TRBV5-8 and TRBJ2-7 gives the whole variable domain EAGVTQSPTHLIKTRGQQATLRCSPISGHTSVYWYQQALGLGLQFLLWYDEGEERNRGNFPPRFSGRQFPNYSSELNVNALELEDSALYLCASRTPGVSEQYFGPGTRLTVT.

The chain carries TRBV5-4 and TRBJ2-1; 8 bases are a match to TRBD2. There are 16 residues in the CDR3. V trimming: 4 bases; J trimming: 15 bases; junction bases outside the gene matches: 21. Per germline, CDR1 SGHNT and CDR2 YYREEE (reference sequence). In DNA, the CDR3 is TGTGCCAGCAGCGACGGGACTAGACCACTTGGGGAAAGTCGGTTCTTC. Amino acid sequence: CASSDGTRPLGESRFF.

This chain joins TRBV19 and TRBJ2-3; D not resolved. Trimming removed 2 bases at V and 8 bases at J, with 11 bases between. The germline V gene encodes CDR1 LNHDA and CDR2 SQIVND (reference sequence). This CDR3 comprises 13 residues. The CDR3 sequence is CASSIIGSGTQYF. CDR3 nucleotides: TGTGCCAGTAGTATAATTGGGTCAGGTACGCAGTATTTT.

The V call is TRBV5-6, the J call TRBJ2-7; 8 bases match TRBD1. The CDR3 spans 14 residues. Germline lookup yields CDR1 SGHDT and CDR2 YYEEEE. Losses at the gene ends were 1 base for V and 6 bases for J; bases not matched to a gene: 6. The CDR3 bases are TGTGCCAGCAGCTTGTACGGACAGGGTCTCGAGCAGTACGTC. It codes for CASSLYGQGLEQYV.

V gene TRBV4-3 combines with J gene TRBJ1-2, with 7 bases fitting TRBD1. The CDR3 is 17 amino acids. Germline V CDR1 and CDR2: LGHNA, YSLEER. V shed 1 base, J shed 2 bases, and the junction held 10 bases outside the gene matches. DNA of the CDR3: TGCGCCAGCAGCCAAGTTCTAATAGGGGGCCTCAACTATGGCTACACCTTC. The encoded protein is CASSQVLIGGLNYGYTF.

The genes are TRBV6-5 and TRBJ1-1, with 7 bases fitting TRBD1. The junction had 4 bases not matched to a gene; V was cut back by 6 bases and J by 3 bases. Germline CDR1 MNHEY, CDR2 SVGAGI. CDR3 length: 13 amino acids. CDR3 sequence: CASRKGAHTEAFF. CDR3 bases: TGTGCCAGCAGGAAGGGGGCGCACACTGAAGCTTTCTTT.

This clone came up once. This chain uses TRBV7-2 with TRBJ1-5, with 7 bases lining up with TRBD1. V gave up 1 base and J gave up 6 bases; unmatched junction bases: 6. CDR1 and CDR2 from the germline V gene are SGHTA and FQGNSA. The CDR3 has 15 residues. CDR3 sequence: CASSLVRGQGQPQHF. The CDR3 DNA reads TGTGCCAGCAGCTTAGTTAGGGGGCAGGGTCAGCCCCAGCATTTT.

The genes are TRBV6-5 and TRBJ1-1; D perhaps matches TRBD1 (5 bases). CDR1 MNHEY and CDR2 SVGAGI come from the germline V gene. The CDR3 has 14 amino acids. The V end was cut by 6 bases, the J end by 4 bases, with 15 bases between. As DNA, the CDR3 is TGTGCCAGCAGACAAACCGTGGGGGGCACTGAAGCTTTCTTT. Translation gives CASRQTVGGTEAFF.

V usage is TRBV5-5 and J usage is TRBJ1-5, with 10 bases that match TRBD1. The CDR3 loop spans 16 amino acids. Trimming took 0 bases from V and 2 from J; bases not matched to a gene: 2. Germline lookup yields CDR1 SGHKS and CDR2 YYEKEE (reference sequence). The CDR3 region has the DNA TGTGCCAGCAGCTTGGGGGACAGGGGCGGCAATCAGCCCCAGCATTTT. It specifies CASSLGDRGGNQPQHF.

V usage is TRBV7-2 and J usage is TRBJ1-2, with a possible D match to TRBD1 (5 bases). Trimming removed 0 bases at V and 7 bases at J, with 15 bases between. Germline assignment: CDR1 SGHTA and CDR2 FQGNSA. This CDR3 contains 15 residues. CDR3: CASSLAGQGISGYTF. The CDR3 region has the DNA TGTGCCAGCAGCTTAGCGGGGCAGGGAATAAGTGGCTACACCTTC.